This T cell receptor (beta chain) was recorded in a study of shared clonotypes between healthy human individuals. The study's findings and limits: A small donor pool kept down the genetic and exposure-history diversity that was represented. Richness estimates generally favored naive over memory subsets.

The study separated CD4+ cells into CD45RA+ naive and CD45RA-negative memory subsets. As regards this clone: Its specificity is unknown.

TCRdb's table, derived via immunoSEQ multiplex PCR, lists solely in-frame clones and lacks some. The table shows over 850,000 clones, with around 78% occurring only once. The V end lost 1 base, the J end lost 6 bases, and 10 bases lay between the germline ends. The germline CDR1 and CDR2 sequences are MDHEN and SYDVKM. The CDR3 is 14 amino acids. The sequencing sample was made of memory CD4+ T cells from PBMCs. Subset reported: CD45RA-negative fraction. The TCR originated in a man younger than 35 in good health. Some clones in this sample may be carry-over from other donors' samples. The V and J genes are TRBV28 and TRBJ1-5, with D perhaps TRBD1 (5 bases). The CDR3: CASSLFSGTQPQHF. The CDR3 region has the DNA TGTGCCAGCAGTTTATTCTCAGGGACTCAGCCCCAGCATTTT.